This TCR beta chain emerged from a study of CD8 T cells in Susac syndrome. Broader study findings: The study recognized that the number of individuals in its TCR sequencing and HLA analysis was relatively small.

As to this clonotype: Its specificity is not known.

An input of roughly 0.45 to 1 ug of RNA was subjected to reverse transcription using random hexamers. The method of amplification for TCR beta CDR3 was immunoSEQ multiplex PCR, covering 54 Vbeta and 13 Jbeta. TCRdb re-derived calls from the immunoSEQ multiplex PCR reads in MiXCR, one entry per CDR3 protein. The top ten clones hold under 0.15% of a sample with about 400,000 distinct CDR3 sequences, more than 80% of them seen once. Sequencing of TCR beta drew on CD8+ and CD4+ T cells from blood. TEMRA cells were FACS-enriched and CD8+ and CD4+ T cells negatively isolated. CDR3 length equals 13 residues. In germline, CDR1 is MGHRA, CDR2 YSYEKL. Trimming pared 3 bases from V and 1 base from J, leaving 7 bases between.

The J gene is TRBJ2-7, the V gene TRBV4-1; no clear D. The receptor was derived from a human donor with multiple sclerosis. Sequenced material: CD8+ T cells from PBMCs. The DNA for the CDR3 is TGCGCCAGCAGCCAGGGCTATTCCTACGAGCAGTACTTC. Its protein product is CASSQGYSYEQYF.